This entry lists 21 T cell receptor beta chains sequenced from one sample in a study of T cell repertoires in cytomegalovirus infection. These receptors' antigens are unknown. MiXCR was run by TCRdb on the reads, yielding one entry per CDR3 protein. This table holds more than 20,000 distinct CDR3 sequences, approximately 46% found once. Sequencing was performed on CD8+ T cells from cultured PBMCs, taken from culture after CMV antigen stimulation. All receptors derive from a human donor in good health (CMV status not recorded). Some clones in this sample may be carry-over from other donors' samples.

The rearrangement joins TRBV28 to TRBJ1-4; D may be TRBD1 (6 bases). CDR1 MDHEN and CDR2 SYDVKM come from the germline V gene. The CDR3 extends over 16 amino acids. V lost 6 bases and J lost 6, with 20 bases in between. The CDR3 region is CASSQHGRGWDEKLFF. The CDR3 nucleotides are TGTGCCAGCAGCCAACATGGCAGGGGTTGGGATGAAAAACTGTTTTTT.

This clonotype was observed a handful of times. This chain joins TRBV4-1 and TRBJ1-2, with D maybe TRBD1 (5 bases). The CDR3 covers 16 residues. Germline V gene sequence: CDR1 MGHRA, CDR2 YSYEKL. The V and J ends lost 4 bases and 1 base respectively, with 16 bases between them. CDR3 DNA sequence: TGCGCCAGCAGCCCCGCGCCGCAGGGCAATAACTATGGCTACACCTTC. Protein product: CASSPAPQGNNYGYTF.

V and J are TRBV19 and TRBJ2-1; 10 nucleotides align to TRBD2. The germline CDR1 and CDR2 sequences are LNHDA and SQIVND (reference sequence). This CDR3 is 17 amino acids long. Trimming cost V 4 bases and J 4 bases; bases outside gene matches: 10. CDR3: CASSTTLAGGTYNEQFF. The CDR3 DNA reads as TGTGCCAGTAGTACAACTTTAGCGGGGGGAACATACAATGAGCAGTTCTTC.

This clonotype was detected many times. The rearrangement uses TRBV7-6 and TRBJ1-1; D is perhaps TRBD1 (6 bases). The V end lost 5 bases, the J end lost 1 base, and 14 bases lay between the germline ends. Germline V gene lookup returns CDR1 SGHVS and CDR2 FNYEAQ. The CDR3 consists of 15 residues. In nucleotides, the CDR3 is TGTGCCAGCAGCCCGCAGCGGGGGCCGAACACTGAAGCTTTCTTT. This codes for CASSPQRGPNTEAFF.

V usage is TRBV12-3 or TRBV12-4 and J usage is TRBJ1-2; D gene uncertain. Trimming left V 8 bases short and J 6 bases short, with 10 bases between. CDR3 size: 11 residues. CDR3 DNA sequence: TGTGCCAGCCGCCATGGGGATGGCTACACCTTC. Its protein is CASRHGDGYTF.

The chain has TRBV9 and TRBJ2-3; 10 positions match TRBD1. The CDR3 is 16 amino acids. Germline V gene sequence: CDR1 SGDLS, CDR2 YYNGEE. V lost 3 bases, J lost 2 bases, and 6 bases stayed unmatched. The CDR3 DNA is TGTGCCAGCAGCGCCGCCGGGACAGGGGCCACAGATACGCAGTATTTT. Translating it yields CASSAAGTGATDTQYF.

CDR3 loop: CASSSTGSGELFF. In DNA form, the CDR3 reads TGTGCCAGCAGCTCGACCGGGTCCGGGGAGCTGTTTTTT. The chain couples TRBV7-2 to TRBJ2-2; D not resolved. Germline V gives CDR1 SGHTA, CDR2 FQGNSA. The length of the CDR3 is 13 residues. Trimming cost V 4 bases and J 6 bases, with 9 bases left between them.

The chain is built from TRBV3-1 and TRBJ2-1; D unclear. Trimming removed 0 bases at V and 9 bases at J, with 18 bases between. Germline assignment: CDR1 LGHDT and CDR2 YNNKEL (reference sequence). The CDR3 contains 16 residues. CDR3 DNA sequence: TGTGCCAGCAGCCAAGATCACCAGCGAGTTCGGGTTGAGCAGTTCTTC. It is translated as CASSQDHQRVRVEQFF.

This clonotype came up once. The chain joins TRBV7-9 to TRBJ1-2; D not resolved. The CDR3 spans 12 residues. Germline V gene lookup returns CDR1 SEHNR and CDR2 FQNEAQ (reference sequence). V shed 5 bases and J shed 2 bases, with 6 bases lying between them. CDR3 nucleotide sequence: TGTGCCAGCAGCCAAGGAAACTATGGCTACACCTTC. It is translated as CASSQGNYGYTF.

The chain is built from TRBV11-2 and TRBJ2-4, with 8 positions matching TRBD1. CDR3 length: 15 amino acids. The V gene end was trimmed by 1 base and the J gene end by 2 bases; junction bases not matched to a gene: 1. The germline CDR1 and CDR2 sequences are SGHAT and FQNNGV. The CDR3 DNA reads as TGTGCCAGCAGCTTAGCCAGGGGGCCCAAAAACATTCAGTACTTC. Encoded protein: CASSLARGPKNIQYF. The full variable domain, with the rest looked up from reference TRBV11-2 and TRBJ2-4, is EAGVAQSPRYKIIEKRQSVAFWCNPISGHATLYWYQQILGQGPKLLIQFQNNGVVDDSQLPKDRFSAERLKGVDSTLKIQPAKLEDSAVYLCASSLARGPKNIQYFGAGTRLSVL.

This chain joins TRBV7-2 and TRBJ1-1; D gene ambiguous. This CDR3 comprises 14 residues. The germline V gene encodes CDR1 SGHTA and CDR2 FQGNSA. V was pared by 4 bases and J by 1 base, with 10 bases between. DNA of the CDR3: TGTGCCAGCAGCTCCGGGCCAGCGAACACTGAAGCTTTCTTT. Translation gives CASSSGPANTEAFF.

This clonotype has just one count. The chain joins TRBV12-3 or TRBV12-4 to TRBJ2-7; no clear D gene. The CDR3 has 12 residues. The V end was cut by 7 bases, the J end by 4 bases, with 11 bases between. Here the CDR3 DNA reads TGTGCCAGCACCGCATCTGGGTACGAGCAGTACTTC. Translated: CASTASGYEQYF.

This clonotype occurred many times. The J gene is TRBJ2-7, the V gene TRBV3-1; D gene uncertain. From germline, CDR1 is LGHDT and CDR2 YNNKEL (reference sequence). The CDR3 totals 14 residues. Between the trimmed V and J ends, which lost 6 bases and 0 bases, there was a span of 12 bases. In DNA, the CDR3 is TGTGCCAGCAGTGCCGGGTCCGTCTCCTACGAGCAGTACTTC. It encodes CASSAGSVSYEQYF.

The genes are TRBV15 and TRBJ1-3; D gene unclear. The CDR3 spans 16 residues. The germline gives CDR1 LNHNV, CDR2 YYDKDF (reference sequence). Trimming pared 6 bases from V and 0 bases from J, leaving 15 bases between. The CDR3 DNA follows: TGTGCCACCAGTACCACCCAGTTTCACTCTGGAAACACCATATATTTT. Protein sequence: CATSTTQFHSGNTIYF. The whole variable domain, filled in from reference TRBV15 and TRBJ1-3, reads DAMVIQNPRYQVTQFGKPVTLSCSQTLNHNVMYWYQQKSSQAPKLLFHYYDKDFNNEADTPDNFQSRRPNTSFCFLDIRSPGLGDTAMYLCATSTTQFHSGNTIYFGEGSWLTVV.

CDR3 residues: CASSANTGNTEAFF. CDR3 nucleotides: TGCGCCAGCAGCGCGAATACAGGGAACACTGAAGCTTTCTTT. The J gene is TRBJ1-1, the V gene TRBV5-1, with a weak D call TRBD1 (5 bases). V lost 4 bases and J 1 base, leaving 11 bases between the germline ends. The CDR3 has 14 residues. Germline lookup yields CDR1 SGHRS and CDR2 YFSETQ.

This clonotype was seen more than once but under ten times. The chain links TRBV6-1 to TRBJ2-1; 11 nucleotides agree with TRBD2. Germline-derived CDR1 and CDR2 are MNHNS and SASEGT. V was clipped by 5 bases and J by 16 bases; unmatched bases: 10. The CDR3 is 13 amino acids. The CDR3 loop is CASSYSLAGGPFF. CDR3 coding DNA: TGTGCCAGCAGTTACAGTCTAGCGGGAGGTCCTTTCTTC.

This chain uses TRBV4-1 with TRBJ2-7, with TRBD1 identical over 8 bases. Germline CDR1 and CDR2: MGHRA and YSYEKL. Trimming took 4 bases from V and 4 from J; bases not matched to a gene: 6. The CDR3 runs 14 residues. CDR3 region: CASSPSDRGYEQYF. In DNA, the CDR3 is TGCGCCAGCAGCCCCTCCGACAGGGGATACGAGCAGTACTTC.

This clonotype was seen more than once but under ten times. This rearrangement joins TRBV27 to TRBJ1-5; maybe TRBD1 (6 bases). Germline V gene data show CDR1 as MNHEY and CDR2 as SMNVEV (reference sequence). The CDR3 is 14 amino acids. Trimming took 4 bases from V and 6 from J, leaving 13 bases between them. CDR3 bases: TGTGCCAGCAGTTCTACAGGGTTGGGTCAGCCCCAGCATTTT. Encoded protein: CASSSTGLGQPQHF.

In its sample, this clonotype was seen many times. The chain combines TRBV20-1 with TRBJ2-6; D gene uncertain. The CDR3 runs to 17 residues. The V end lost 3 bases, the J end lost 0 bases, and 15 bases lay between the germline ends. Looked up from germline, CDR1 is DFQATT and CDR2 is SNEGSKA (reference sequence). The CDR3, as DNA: TGCAGTGCTAGGAATCTTGGGGTTGACTCTGGGGCCAACGTCCTGACTTTC. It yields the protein CSARNLGVDSGANVLTF.

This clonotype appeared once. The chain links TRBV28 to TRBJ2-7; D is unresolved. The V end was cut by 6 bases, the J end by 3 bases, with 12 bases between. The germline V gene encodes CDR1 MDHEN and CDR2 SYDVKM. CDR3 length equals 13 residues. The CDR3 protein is CASSHKPYYEQYF. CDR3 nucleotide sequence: TGTGCCAGCAGCCATAAGCCGTACTACGAGCAGTACTTC.

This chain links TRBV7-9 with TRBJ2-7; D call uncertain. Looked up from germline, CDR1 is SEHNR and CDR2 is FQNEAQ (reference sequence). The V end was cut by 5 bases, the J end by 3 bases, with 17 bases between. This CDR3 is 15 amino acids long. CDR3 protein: CASSVLGLGGYEQYF. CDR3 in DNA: TGTGCCAGCAGCGTACTCGGCCTAGGCGGCTACGAGCAGTACTTC.